This T cell receptor beta chain is from a study of shared clonotypes between healthy human individuals. Study-wide background: The donor pool was made up of a couple of women and a few men aged 18 to 49. The study's findings and limits: Generation probabilities of non-shared clonotypes were lower (relative to those shared by all four donors).

This CDR3 is built from 15 residues. Trimming shortened V by 2 bases and J by 0 bases, and 12 bases separated the two germline ends. CDR1 and CDR2 from the germline V gene are SGHRS and YFSETQ. Subsets obtained from CD4+ cells comprised CD45RA+ naive and CD45RA-negative memory cells. With regard to this clone: The antigen is unknown.

Authors' methods: Filtering differed since immunoSEQ provided only junctions, with no quality scores. Using immunoSEQ multiplex PCR, the repertoire was profiled, and TCRdb retains in-frame clones only, with some absent. That table supplies the V and J calls and clone size; D and trimming were determined from the DNA. The table has under 1,900,000 clones, approximately 98.5% seen once. Sample: naive CD4+ T cells sorted from blood. As to subset: CD45RA+ positively selected. The TCR comes from a man aged 30-40 years in good health. V is TRBV5-1 and J is TRBJ2-7; D remains unclear. CDR3 in amino acids: CASSLRPRSSYEQYF. The CDR3 nucleotides read TGCGCCAGCAGCTTACGTCCTAGGAGCTCCTACGAGCAGTACTTC.